A selection of T cell receptor beta chains follows, all from one sample in a study of shared clonotypes between healthy human individuals. Clones were sequenced by immunoSEQ multiplex PCR, and TCRdb holds only the in-frame ones, with some missing. The table shows some 2,000,000 clones, with approximately 94% occurring only once. Specimen: naive CD4+ T cells sorted from blood. Receptors originate from a man between 18 and 35 years old in good health. The CDR3 runs from the conserved cysteine through the conserved F or W.

CDR3aa,v_gene
CATSIRDGNTGELFF,TRBV15
CASSPGGNYGYTF,TRBV18
CASIIQGRAYEQYF,TRBV2
CASSQALIRGGTYEQYF,TRBV4-1
CASSLASQAVGNSPLHF,TRBV5-4
CASSQDGAGGYNEQFF,TRBV4-3
CASSLEGGFVELFF,TRBV5-1
CASAPAVGGGKAYEQYF,TRBV27
CASSRQGAHTGELFF,TRBV6-5
CASTVAGDLTNEKLFF,TRBV28
CASRPTGPNQPQHF,TRBV2
CSVQNRVRNGYTF,TRBV29-1
CASSFGQLNTEAFF,TRBV5-4
CATSIEGGELMNTEAFF,TRBV15
CASSRLGTGDEQYF,TRBV6-5
CASSTGQFNEKLFF,TRBV6-5
CASSLAGLESGELFF,TRBV5-4
CASSLAPTPGEQYF,TRBV5-1
CASSLWSGAGGNTIYF,TRBV28
CASSLGSSGVQETQYF,TRBV5-1
CAWSVNVNTEAFF,TRBV30
CASRPGLVLGEQYF,TRBV27
CATSRDRKGSYQPQHF,TRBV15